What follows are 25 T cell receptor beta chains derived from one specimen sequenced in a study of blood T cell repertoires in COVID-19 (dated by TCRdb to about 2020). The library was produced with the immunoSEQ multiplex PCR assay. TCRdb carries this immuneACCESS record with in-frame sequences only. Its versions omit some clonotypes, under half of them owing to an unresolved V gene in the studies checked, with the rest unexplained. In this sample the table shows roughly 250,000 clones, around 93% of which occur a single time. In total, the top ten clones hold approximately 1.3% of the sample. Sequencing input: PBMCs or T cells enriched from blood (not recorded which). Every receptor here comes from a human donor in a cohort exposed to, infected with or recovered from COVID-19 (not recorded which). The donor label of this sample is uncertain.

This chain uses TRBV12-2 with TRBJ2-5; the table's D gene call, TRBD2, was not cross checked with the DNA. TRBV12-2 is assigned pseudogene status. The CDR3 covers 19 residues. The CDR3 protein is CASRFMIPLAGGTQETQYF. CDR3 nucleotide sequence: TGTGCAAGTCGCTTTATGATTCCGCTAGCGGGGGGGACTCAAGAGACCCAGTACTTC.

The chain joins TRBV4-3 to TRBJ2-2, with 9 nucleotides matching TRBD1. The J segment lost 3 bases and the V segment lost 3 bases, leaving 11 bases of the junction unmatched. This CDR3 spans 18 amino acids. Germline CDR1 LGHNA, CDR2 YSLEER. CDR3 in DNA: TGCGCCAGCAGCCATCTGGCTGCGGGACAGGGCTACACCGGGGAGCTGTTTTTT. This sequence encodes CASSHLAAGQGYTGELFF.

The chain employs TRBV9 and TRBJ1-1; 12 nucleotides align to TRBD1. V lost 1 base and J lost 1; bases outside the gene matches: 8. The germline V gene has CDR1 SGDLS and CDR2 YYNGEE. The CDR3 runs to 18 residues. The CDR3 bases are TGTGCCAGCAGCGTATACACGGGACAGGGGGCCGCGAACACTGAAGCTTTCTTT. Translated, it gives CASSVYTGQGAANTEAFF.

V usage is TRBV4-1 and J usage is TRBJ1-4; 9 positions match TRBD1. The V segment lost 3 bases and the J segment 6 bases; nucleotides outside the gene matches: 5. CDR1 is MGHRA, CDR2 YSYEKL, per germline. This CDR3 comprises 15 residues. CDR3 residues: CASSHRDRGDEKLFF. The CDR3, as DNA: TGCGCCAGCAGCCATCGCGACAGGGGGGATGAAAAACTGTTTTTT.

The V gene is TRBV25-1, the J gene TRBJ1-2; D gene unclear. The CDR3 sequence is 12 residues long. Germline values: CDR1 MGHDK, CDR2 SYGVNS. Trimming left V 4 bases short and J 1 base short, with 4 bases between. The CDR3 region is CASSAVNYGYTF. The CDR3, as DNA: TGTGCCAGCAGTGCAGTTAACTATGGCTACACCTTC.

The chain has TRBV12-3 or TRBV12-4 and TRBJ1-2, with a weak D call TRBD1 (5 bases). Trimming pared 3 bases from V and 2 bases from J, leaving 7 bases between. The CDR3 length is 13 residues. CDR3 in amino acids: CASSFRANYGYTF. The CDR3 DNA sequence: TGTGCCAGCAGTTTCAGGGCAAACTATGGCTACACCTTC.

The chain employs TRBV6-6 and TRBJ1-4, with D possibly TRBD1 on 5 matching bases. Germline V CDR1 and CDR2: MNHNY, SVGAGI (reference sequence). CDR3 length equals 12 residues. The germline V and J ends were trimmed by 8 bases and 6 bases, with 10 bases remaining between them. CDR3 bases: TGTGCCAGCTGGGGGGGTGATGAAAAACTGTTTTTT. It specifies CASWGGDEKLFF.

About this clone itself: The sample holds other DNA sequences that translate to the same CDR3. The chain uses TRBV15 and TRBJ2-7; TRBD1 aligns across 12 bases. The CDR3 totals 14 residues. After removal of 5 bases from V and 2 bases from J, the junction contained 1 base not matched to a gene. From germline, CDR1 is LNHNV and CDR2 YYDKDF (reference sequence). This CDR3 is CATSRDRGPYEQYF. The CDR3 DNA reads TGTGCCACCAGCCGGGACAGGGGGCCCTACGAGCAGTACTTC. Full variable domain (outside the CDR3, taken from reference TRBV15 and TRBJ2-7): DAMVIQNPRYQVTQFGKPVTLSCSQTLNHNVMYWYQQKSSQAPKLLFHYYDKDFNNEADTPDNFQSRRPNTSFCFLDIRSPGLGDTAMYLCATSRDRGPYEQYFGPGTRLTVT.

The J gene is TRBJ1-2, the V gene TRBV19, with 9 bases identical to TRBD1. CDR3 length: 13 amino acids. Germline-derived CDR1 and CDR2 are LNHDA and SQIVND (reference sequence). V dropped 10 bases and J dropped 8; count of bases not matched to a gene: 11. CDR3: CATSRDREGGYTF. The CDR3 DNA reads TGTGCCACAAGCCGGGACAGGGAAGGAGGCTACACCTTC.

This chain joins TRBV11-2 and TRBJ2-1; D is unresolved. V shed 5 bases and J shed 9 bases, with 5 bases lying between them. Germline V CDR1 and CDR2: SGHAT, FQNNGV. This CDR3 has 10 residues. CDR3 residues: CASSRIEQFF. The CDR3, as DNA: TGTGCCAGCAGCCGTATTGAGCAGTTCTTC.

The genes are TRBV4-3 and TRBJ1-3; D gene uncertain. The V end was cut by 0 bases, the J end by 8 bases, with 5 bases between. Looked up from germline, CDR1 is LGHNA and CDR2 is YSLEER. This CDR3 has 12 amino acids. CDR3 region: CASSQERDTIYF. In DNA, the CDR3 is TGCGCCAGCAGCCAAGAGAGGGACACCATATATTTT.

The rearrangement links TRBV4-1 to TRBJ2-5; 8 bases agree with TRBD1. The CDR3 is 13 residues long. The V gene end was trimmed by 3 bases and the J gene end by 5 bases; junction bases not matched to a gene: 2. Germline lookup yields CDR1 MGHRA and CDR2 YSYEKL. The CDR3 coding sequence is TGCGCCAGCAGCCACAGGGGGCTGGAGACCCAGTACTTC. This gives the protein CASSHRGLETQYF.

Only a few counts were recorded for this clone. The chain employs TRBV6-5 and TRBJ1-1, with TRBD1 matching 8 bases. The germline V gene has CDR1 MNHEY and CDR2 SVGAGI. This CDR3 has 15 residues. Germline trimming cut 2 bases from V and 11 bases from J; bases unmatched to any gene: 13. For the CDR3, the DNA is TGTGCCAGCAGTTACCGACAGGGGCAGGGTTTGTACGCTTTCTTT. Protein: CASSYRQGQGLYAFF.

J is TRBJ2-3 and V is TRBV10-3; TRBD2 aligns across 13 bases. The ends lost 6 bases at V and 3 bases at J; junction bases unmatched: 6. This CDR3 region has 16 residues. Germline CDR1 and CDR2: ENHRY and SYGVKD. In nucleotides, the CDR3 is TGTGCCATCAGCCCCTCGACTAGCGGGGGGACAGATACGCAGTATTTT. Protein: CAISPSTSGGTDTQYF.

The V gene is TRBV30, the J gene TRBJ1-3, with 9 bases lining up with TRBD1. Unmatched junction bases numbered 6, after V lost 8 bases and J lost 4 bases. The germline CDR1 and CDR2 sequences are GTSNPN and SVGIG (reference sequence). CDR3 length equals 13 residues. This chain's CDR3 is CARQGDPGNTIYF. The CDR3 coding sequence is TGTGCCAGACAGGGGGACCCAGGAAACACCATATATTTT.

The chain recombines TRBV18 with TRBJ2-7; D remains unclear. The CDR3 spans 15 residues. Between the trimmed V and J ends, which lost 3 bases and 6 bases, there was a span of 18 bases. Germline V gene sequence: CDR1 KGHSH, CDR2 LQKENI. The CDR3 region has the DNA TGTGCCAGCTCACCCAACGTTCTGGCGGAGAGCGAGCAGTACTTC. Residues: CASSPNVLAESEQYF.

J is TRBJ1-1 and V is TRBV5-1; D unclear. The germline V and J ends were trimmed by 3 bases and 1 base, with 16 bases remaining between them. Germline V gene data show CDR1 as SGHRS and CDR2 as YFSETQ. The CDR3 is 16 residues long. The CDR3 DNA reads as TGCGCCAGCAGCTGGACTCCTATGGATCGGAACACTGAAGCTTTCTTT. Translation gives CASSWTPMDRNTEAFF.

This chain uses TRBV4-3 with TRBJ2-7; 7 nucleotides match TRBD1. This CDR3 contains 14 residues. With 4 bases clipped from V and 3 bases from J, the junction kept 6 bases outside the gene matches. Germline-derived CDR1 and CDR2 are LGHNA and YSLEER. This CDR3 reads CASSRNRDSYEQYF. The CDR3 DNA sequence: TGCGCCAGCAGCCGGAACCGGGACAGCTACGAGCAGTACTTC.

The V and J genes are TRBV5-1 and TRBJ2-7; TRBD1 matches 7 bases. Per germline, CDR1 SGHRS and CDR2 YFSETQ. V lost 5 bases to trimming and J lost 5 bases; unmatched junction nucleotides: 4. This CDR3 has 12 amino acids. The CDR3 is CASRTGADEQYF. DNA for the CDR3: TGCGCCAGCAGAACAGGGGCGGACGAGCAGTACTTC.

The chain links TRBV19 to TRBJ2-1; maybe TRBD2 (6 bases). Between the trimmed V and J ends, which lost 5 bases and 9 bases, there was a span of 17 bases. Germline V gives CDR1 LNHDA, CDR2 SQIVND (reference sequence). The CDR3 runs to 14 residues. CDR3: CASSLPSGRGEQFF. CDR3 in DNA: TGTGCCAGTAGTCTTCCCTCCGGGAGAGGTGAGCAGTTCTTC.

A remark on this clone: The sample contains more than one DNA sequence encoding this CDR3. The J gene is TRBJ1-1, the V gene TRBV27; D may be TRBD1 (5 bases). Trimming took off 8 bases at V and 5 bases at J, with 15 bases between the two ends. This CDR3 has 13 residues. Germline assignment: CDR1 MNHEY and CDR2 SMNVEV (reference sequence). The CDR3 DNA reads as TGTGCCAGCTCCTTAGTCGGGGGGACTGAAGCTTTCTTT. Translation: CASSLVGGTEAFF.

The V gene is TRBV5-5, the J gene TRBJ2-2; the D is unclear. CDR3 length: 16 residues. The V end was cut by 4 bases, the J end by 2 bases, with 15 bases between. Germline assignment: CDR1 SGHKS and CDR2 YYEKEE (reference sequence). The DNA of the CDR3 is TGTGCCAGCAGCCGGTACGGCAGACAAAACACCGGGGAGCTGTTTTTT. It encodes CASSRYGRQNTGELFF.

V is TRBV30 and J is TRBJ1-2; the D gene is possibly TRBD1 (6 bases). Germline loops: CDR1 GTSNPN, CDR2 SVGIG (reference sequence). V was cut by 4 bases and J by 6 bases, with 18 bases left in between. This CDR3 is built from 14 residues. The CDR3 sequence: CAWTHTRGLDGYTF. CDR3 sequence (DNA): TGTGCCTGGACCCATACCAGGGGCCTAGATGGCTACACCTTC.

V and J are TRBV5-4 and TRBJ1-2, with a weak D call TRBD1 (5 bases). Trimming took 0 bases from V and 7 from J, leaving 16 bases between them. CDR1 is SGHNT and CDR2 is YYREEE in the germline V gene (reference sequence). The CDR3 totals 15 residues. Here the CDR3 reads CASSLGFQGLSGYTF. The CDR3 nucleotides read TGTGCCAGCAGCTTGGGGTTTCAGGGTTTGAGTGGCTACACCTTC.

This chain connects TRBV12-5 to TRBJ2-2; D is unclear. V dropped 0 bases and J dropped 3 bases, with 14 bases sitting between them. Germline values: CDR1 LGHNT, CDR2 FRNRAP. This CDR3 has 17 residues. CDR3 coding DNA: TGTGCTAGTGGTTTGGTACTGGTGAGAAAAGACACCGGGGAGCTGTTTTTT. Amino acids: CASGLVLVRKDTGELFF.